One T cell receptor beta chain is described in this entry. The antigen remains unidentified. Trimming pared 0 bases from V and 1 base from J, leaving 6 bases between. This CDR3 region has 13 residues. The germline V gene has CDR1 DFQATT and CDR2 SNEGSKA (reference sequence). The data stem from a study of CD8 T cells in ankylosing spondylitis. Broader study findings: A CD8+ phenotype characterized the disease-linked clones, which were relatively rare in peripheral blood. A TCR beta motif of roughly eight highly homologous variants appeared characteristic of ankylosing spondylitis blood. Certain motif variants had earlier been reported in reactive arthritis synovial fluid and blood. There was reportedly significant enrichment of clones that were disease-linked in matched ankylosing spondylitis synovial fluid.

5'-RACE, quantitative and with molecular barcodes, yielded the TCR beta libraries. TCRdb ran MiXCR on the 5' RACE reads and lists one entry per CDR3 protein. Among about 800,000 distinct CDR3 sequences, about 12% were seen once, and the ten largest hold 0.51%. This sequence originates from a male donor with ankylosing spondylitis. This chain joins TRBV20-1 and TRBJ1-2; D unresolved. Specimen: blood, either unsorted or a sorted T cell fraction (not recorded which). The CDR3 protein is CSARDEGNYGYTF. The CDR3 bases are TGCAGTGCTAGAGATGAGGGTAACTATGGCTACACCTTC.